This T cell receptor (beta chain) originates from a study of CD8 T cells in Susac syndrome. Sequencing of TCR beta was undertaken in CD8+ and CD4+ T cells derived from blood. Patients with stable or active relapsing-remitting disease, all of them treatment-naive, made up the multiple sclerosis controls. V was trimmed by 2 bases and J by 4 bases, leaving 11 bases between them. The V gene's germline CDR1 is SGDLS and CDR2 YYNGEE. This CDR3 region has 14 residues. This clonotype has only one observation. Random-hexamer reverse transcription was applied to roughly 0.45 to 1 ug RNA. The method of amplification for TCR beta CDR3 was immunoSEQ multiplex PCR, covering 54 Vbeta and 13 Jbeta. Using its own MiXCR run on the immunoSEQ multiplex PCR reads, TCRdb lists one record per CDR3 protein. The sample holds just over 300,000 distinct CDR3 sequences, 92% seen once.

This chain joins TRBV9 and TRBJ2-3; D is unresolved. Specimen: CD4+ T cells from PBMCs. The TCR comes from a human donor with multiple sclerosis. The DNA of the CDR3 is TGTGCCAGCAGCGTCCAGGCGGCCGCAGATACGCAGTATTTT. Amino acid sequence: CASSVQAAADTQYF. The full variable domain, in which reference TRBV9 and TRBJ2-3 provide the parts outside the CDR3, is DSGVTQTPKHLITATGQRVTLRCSPRSGDLSVYWYQQSLDQGLQFLIQYYNGEERAKGNILERFSAQQFPDLHSELNLSSLELGDSALYFCASSVQAAADTQYFGPGTRLTVL.